The clone carrying this T cell receptor (beta chain) was seen once. Its antigen is undetermined. The entry originates in a study of cytomegalovirus exposure and HLA in healthy donors. The germline gives CDR1 SNHLY, CDR2 FYNNEI. The CDR3 sequence is 15 residues long. V lost 6 bases and J lost 4; bases outside the gene matches: 9. Data came from immunoSEQ multiplex PCR; TCRdb stores just in-frame clones and leaves some out. The table has some 140,000 clones, around nine tenths seen once. General study findings and limits: The tendency of first-cohort TCR clusters to co-occur in the 120 or so validation repertoires was the finding of a later analysis.

The source of this sequence is a man aged 18-30 years in good health and CMV-seropositive. The material sequenced was PBMCs. The chain links TRBV2 to TRBJ2-5; 9 bases fit TRBD2. The CDR3 protein is CASRQVAGAGETQYF. CDR3 in DNA: TGTGCCAGCAGGCAGGTAGCGGGAGCGGGAGAGACCCAGTACTTC.